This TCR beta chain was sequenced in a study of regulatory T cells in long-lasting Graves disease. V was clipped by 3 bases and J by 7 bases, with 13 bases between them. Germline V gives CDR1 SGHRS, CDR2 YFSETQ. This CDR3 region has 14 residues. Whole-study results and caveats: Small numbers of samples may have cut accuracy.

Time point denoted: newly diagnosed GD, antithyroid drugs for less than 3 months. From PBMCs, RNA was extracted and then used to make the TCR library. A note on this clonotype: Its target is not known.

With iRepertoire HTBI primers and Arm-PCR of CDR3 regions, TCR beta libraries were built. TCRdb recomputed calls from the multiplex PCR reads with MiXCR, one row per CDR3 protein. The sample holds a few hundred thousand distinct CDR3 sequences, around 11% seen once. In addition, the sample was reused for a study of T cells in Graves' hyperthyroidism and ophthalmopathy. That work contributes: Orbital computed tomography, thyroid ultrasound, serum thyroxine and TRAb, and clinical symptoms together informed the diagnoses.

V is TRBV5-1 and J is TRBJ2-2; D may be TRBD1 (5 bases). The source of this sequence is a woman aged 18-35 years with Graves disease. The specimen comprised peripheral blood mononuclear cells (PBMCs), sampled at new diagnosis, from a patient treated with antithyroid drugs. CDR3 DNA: TGCGCCAGCAGCTCCAGGGTTCCTGGCGGGGAGCTGTTTTTT. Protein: CASSSRVPGGELFF. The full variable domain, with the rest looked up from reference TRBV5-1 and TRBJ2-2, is KAGVTQTPRYLIKTRGQQVTLSCSPISGHRSVSWYQQTPGQGLQFLFEYFSETQRNKGNFPGRFSGRQFSNSRSEMNVSTLELGDSALYLCASSSRVPGGELFFGEGSRLTVL.